This T cell receptor beta chain was profiled in a study of T-cell memory formation after mild COVID-19. Study-wide results and limits: Contracting clones localized mainly to CM and EM when CD4+ and mainly to EMRA when CD8+. Clones that contracted from day 15 to 85 were balanced CD4/CD8, while later expanders leaned CD4+. Clonal second-wave expansions that peaked on day 37 had unconfirmed SARS-CoV-2 specificity.

The CDR3 contains 13 residues. Germline V CDR1 and CDR2: MNHEY, SMNVEV (reference sequence). V shed 6 bases and J 8 bases; nucleotides not matched to a gene: 7. Remarks on this clonotype: What it binds is not known.

Amplification by 5'RACE using constant-segment primers produced TCR alpha and TCR beta cDNA libraries that carried sample barcodes and UMIs. MiXCR, applied by TCRdb to the 5' RACE reads, yields one record per CDR3 protein. The table records about 600,000 distinct CDR3 sequences, about 20% of them present only once. The TCR was taken from an adult woman who had mild COVID-19 (a few samples of this study predate the infection). Cell type and time point are not known. The V gene is TRBV27, the J gene TRBJ1-3; the match to TRBD1 covers 7 bases. The sequenced sample was PBMCs or a T cell subset sorted from them (not recorded which). CDR3 sequence (DNA): TGTGCCAGCAGCAAGGGACAGAGGGACACCATATATTTT. This gives the protein CASSKGQRDTIYF.